The rows below give T cell receptor beta chains drawn from one sample of a study of T cell changes during pregnancy in multiple sclerosis. The data were produced by immunoSEQ multiplex PCR, yet TCRdb's version contains in-frame clones alone and is incomplete. The sample has about 100,000 clones, about 92% seen once. The input for sequencing was peripheral blood, taken after pregnancy. Receptor source: a female donor with multiple sclerosis, enrolled in a pregnancy study. CDR3s include the opening cysteine and the closing phenylalanine or tryptophan. D genes are given only for firm matches. Size is omitted from some rows. Given values are once, few, many or a class for expanded clones.

>TRBV19|NA|TRBJ1-5|NA|14
CASSIGYSNQPQHF
TGTGCCAGTAGTATCGGTTATAGCAATCAGCCCCAGCATTTT
>TRBV7-3|TRBD2|TRBJ2-3|few|16
CASSLEAGGRADTQYF
TGTGCCAGCAGCTTAGAAGCGGGGGGGAGGGCAGATACGCAGTATTTT
>TRBV6-1|TRBD1|TRBJ1-2|NA|13
CASTDGRQGGYTF
TGTGCCAGCACCGATGGGAGACAGGGTGGCTACACCTTC
>TRBV6-1|TRBD1|TRBJ2-7|once|15
CASAGQGQGAYEQYF
TGTGCCAGCGCGGGCCAGGGACAGGGAGCCTACGAGCAGTACTTC
>TRBV5-4|TRBD1|TRBJ1-1|NA|13
CASSMTGRTEAFF
TGTGCCAGCAGCATGACAGGGAGGACTGAAGCTTTCTTT
>TRBV11-3|NA|TRBJ2-3|NA|17
CASSPPMYDWGTDTQYF
TGTGCCAGCAGCCCGCCCATGTATGACTGGGGCACAGATACGCAGTATTTT
>TRBV18|NA|TRBJ2-5|NA|14
CASSHRTNQETQYF
TGTGCCAGCTCACATCGGACTAACCAAGAGACCCAGTACTTC
>TRBV6-5|NA|TRBJ1-6|NA|14
CASRQGLDNSPLHF
TGTGCCAGCAGGCAGGGGCTCGATAATTCACCCCTCCACTTT
>TRBV28|TRBD1|TRBJ2-3|NA|16
CASSLRQGASTDTQYF
TGTGCCAGCAGTTTAAGACAGGGGGCCAGCACAGATACGCAGTATTTT
>TRBV5-1|TRBD1|TRBJ2-5|NA|16
CASSSGTGGYQETQYF
TGCGCCAGCAGCTCCGGGACAGGGGGCTACCAAGAGACCCAGTACTTC